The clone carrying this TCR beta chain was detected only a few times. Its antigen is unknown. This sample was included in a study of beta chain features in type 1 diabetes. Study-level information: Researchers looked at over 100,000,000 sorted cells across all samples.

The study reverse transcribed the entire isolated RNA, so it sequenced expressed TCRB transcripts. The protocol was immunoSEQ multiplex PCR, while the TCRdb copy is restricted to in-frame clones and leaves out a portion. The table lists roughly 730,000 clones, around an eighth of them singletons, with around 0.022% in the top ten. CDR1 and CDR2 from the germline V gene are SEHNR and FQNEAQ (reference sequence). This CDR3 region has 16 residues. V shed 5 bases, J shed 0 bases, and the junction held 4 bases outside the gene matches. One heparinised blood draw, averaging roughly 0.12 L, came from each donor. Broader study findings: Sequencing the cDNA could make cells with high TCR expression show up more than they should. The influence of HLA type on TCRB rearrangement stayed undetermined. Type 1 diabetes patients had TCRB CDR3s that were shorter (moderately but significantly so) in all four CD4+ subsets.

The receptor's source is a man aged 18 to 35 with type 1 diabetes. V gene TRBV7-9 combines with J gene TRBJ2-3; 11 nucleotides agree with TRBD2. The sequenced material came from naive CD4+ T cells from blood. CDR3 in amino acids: CASSEGLAVSTDTQYF. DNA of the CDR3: TGTGCCAGCAGCGAGGGACTAGCGGTTAGCACAGATACGCAGTATTTT.